Below are 2 T cell receptor beta chains sequenced from a single sample in a study of T cell repertoires in cytomegalovirus infection. TCRdb re-analysed the reads in MiXCR, keeping a single row per CDR3 protein. The data hold some 400,000 distinct CDR3 sequences, with 15% to 20% observed a single time. Material for sequencing was PBMCs. Receptor source: a human donor in good health (CMV status not recorded). Some clones in this sample may be carry-over from other donors' samples.

The chain employs TRBV7-9 and TRBJ2-5, with D perhaps matching TRBD2 (6 bases). The CDR3 covers 16 residues. The V end lost 1 base, the J end lost 5 bases, and 17 bases lay between the germline ends. Germline V gene lookup returns CDR1 SEHNR and CDR2 FQNEAQ (reference sequence). CDR3 residues: CASSLGWSGRGETQYF. The CDR3 DNA is TGTGCCAGCAGCTTAGGGTGGTCTGGCCGGGGGGAGACCCAGTACTTC.

The V call is TRBV11-2, the J call TRBJ2-3; D is unresolved. Between the trimmed V and J ends, which lost 8 bases and 3 bases, there was a span of 12 bases. This CDR3 region has 13 residues. Germline V gene data show CDR1 as SGHAT and CDR2 as FQNNGV. The DNA of the CDR3 is TGTGCCAGCCGAGACTGGAAGACAGATACGCAGTATTTT. It encodes CASRDWKTDTQYF.